Below, 12 T cell receptor beta chains from the same sample are listed, as sequenced in a study of OX40 agonist ivuxolimab in advanced cancers. Using immunoSEQ multiplex PCR, the repertoire was profiled, and TCRdb retains in-frame clones only, with some absent. The table includes 70,000 to 75,000 clones, 65% to 90% detected once. This sample comprised CD4+ or CD8+ T cells sorted from blood, obtained in a trial of the OX40 agonist ivuxolimab. The receptors here all came from an adult with an advanced solid tumor such as melanoma, head and neck, liver or kidney cancer.

A single count supports this clone. Different DNA sequences within this sample yield the same CDR3. CDR3 protein: CASSPGTGGNQPQHF. Written as DNA, the CDR3 is TGTGCCAGCAGCCCAGGGACAGGGGGAAATCAGCCCCAGCATTTT. The chain links TRBV28 to TRBJ1-5; TRBD1 matches 11 bases. V lost 6 bases to trimming and J lost 4 bases; unmatched junction nucleotides: 5. Per the germline V gene, CDR1 is MDHEN and CDR2 is SYDVKM. This CDR3 comprises 15 residues.

The chain joins TRBV6-6 to TRBJ2-6, with a tentative D call TRBD2 (6 bases). The germline V gene has CDR1 MNHNY and CDR2 SVGAGI (reference sequence). Trimming cost V 7 bases and J 3 bases, with 10 bases left between them. The CDR3 sequence is 14 residues long. The CDR3 region has the DNA TGTGCCAGCAACCCGGGGGTTGGGGCCAACGTCCTGACTTTC. It yields the protein CASNPGVGANVLTF.

The chain combines TRBV7-2 with TRBJ1-2; the D gene is possibly TRBD1 (5 bases). This CDR3 comprises 15 residues. From germline, CDR1 is SGHTA and CDR2 FQGNSA. Trimming pared 5 bases from V and 2 bases from J, leaving 15 bases between. The CDR3 protein is CASSPSRDRNYGYTF. The CDR3 DNA follows: TGTGCCAGCAGCCCCTCCAGGGATCGGAACTATGGCTACACCTTC.

V usage is TRBV7-9 and J usage is TRBJ2-7, with TRBD2 identical over 8 bases. The junction had 3 bases not matched to a gene; V was cut back by 5 bases and J by 3 bases. CDR3 length: 13 amino acids. Germline V gene data show CDR1 as SEHNR and CDR2 as FQNEAQ (reference sequence). CDR3 in amino acids: CASSRAGGYEQYF. The DNA for the CDR3 is TGTGCCAGCAGCCGGGCGGGGGGCTACGAGCAGTACTTC.

The V gene is TRBV6-1, the J gene TRBJ1-4; D remains unclear. Germline V CDR1 and CDR2: MNHNS, SASEGT. The V end was cut by 5 bases, the J end by 0 bases, with 7 bases between. This CDR3 region has 14 residues. CDR3 loop: CASSRVATNEKLFF. The CDR3 region has the DNA TGTGCCAGCAGTCGAGTTGCAACTAATGAAAAACTGTTTTTT.

V gene TRBV30 combines with J gene TRBJ2-7, with TRBD2 as a possible D gene (6 bases). V shed 1 base and J shed 2 bases, with 12 bases lying between them. This CDR3 comprises 14 residues. From germline, CDR1 is GTSNPN and CDR2 SVGIG (reference sequence). The DNA for the CDR3 is TGTGCCTGGAGTGGGGCGGGGCGAACCTACGAGCAGTACTTC. It yields the protein CAWSGAGRTYEQYF. Full variable domain (remainder filled in from reference TRBV30 and TRBJ2-7): SQTIHQWPATLVQPVGSPLSLECTVEGTSNPNLYWYRQAAGRGLQLLFYSVGIGQISSEVPQNLSASRPQDRQFILSSKKLLLSDSGFYLCAWSGAGRTYEQYFGPGTRLTVT.

The chain is built from TRBV14 and TRBJ1-2; TRBD1 aligns across 10 bases. Trimming took 2 bases from V and 5 from J; bases not matched to a gene: 5. CDR3 length equals 15 residues. CDR1 is SGHDN and CDR2 is FVKESK in the germline V gene. The CDR3 coding sequence is TGTGCCAGCAGCCAACCGGGACAGGGGAGGTATGGCTACACCTTC. Residues: CASSQPGQGRYGYTF.

V gene TRBV7-3 combines with J gene TRBJ2-5; D is undetermined. Germline values: CDR1 SGHTA, CDR2 FQGTGA. V was cut by 3 bases and J by 5 bases, with 10 bases left in between. The CDR3 spans 13 residues. Written as DNA, the CDR3 is TGTGCCAGCAGCTTCAATAGTGGGGAGACCCAGTACTTC. Protein sequence: CASSFNSGETQYF.

J is TRBJ2-2 and V is TRBV28; the D gene could be TRBD1 or TRBD2 (6 bases each). Germline-derived CDR1 and CDR2 are MDHEN and SYDVKM. The CDR3 runs 15 residues. Trimming removed 2 bases from V and 2 bases from J, with 9 bases in between. The CDR3 bases are TGTGCCAGCAGTTTAATGGGGGGCAACACCGGGGAGCTGTTTTTT. Encoded protein: CASSLMGGNTGELFF.

The rearrangement uses TRBV5-6 and TRBJ2-2; possible D gene TRBD2, 6 bases. This CDR3 has 18 amino acids. Germline-derived CDR1 and CDR2 are SGHDT and YYEEEE. The V end lost 4 bases, the J end lost 0 bases, and 19 bases lay between the germline ends. Here the CDR3 reads CASSPPLKRTTNTGELFF. Here the CDR3 DNA reads TGTGCCAGCAGCCCCCCTTTGAAGCGGACTACGAACACCGGGGAGCTGTTTTTT.

The CDR3 protein is CASSSYPGQSGGYTF. For the CDR3, the DNA is TGTGCCAGTAGTTCCTACCCCGGGCAGAGTGGGGGCTACACCTTC. The chain uses TRBV19 and TRBJ1-2; no clear D gene. The V end was cut by 5 bases, the J end by 8 bases, with 21 bases between. From germline, CDR1 is LNHDA and CDR2 SQIVND (reference sequence). CDR3 length equals 15 residues.

V gene TRBV7-9 combines with J gene TRBJ1-1, with D unclear. The CDR3 is 14 amino acids. V was clipped by 3 bases and J by 1 base, with 9 bases between them. CDR1 and CDR2 (germline): SEHNR, FQNEAQ (reference sequence). CDR3 sequence: CASSFRKENTEAFF. Written as DNA, the CDR3 is TGTGCCAGCAGCTTCCGAAAAGAGAACACTGAAGCTTTCTTT.